This T cell receptor beta chain was recorded in a study of cytomegalovirus exposure and HLA in healthy donors. Findings and limits, study-wide: Reports described diagnosis of cytomegalovirus status by the classifier as highly specific and sensitive. Most observed TCR sequences were rare, whereas some public TCRs were detected in many donors.

Turning to this clone: What it recognizes is unknown.

The repertoire was sequenced with immunoSEQ multiplex PCR; TCRdb's copy has only in-frame clones and lacks some. The table includes tens of thousands of clones, nearly 95% detected once. The CDR3 length is 16 residues. After removal of 2 bases from V and 4 bases from J, the junction contained 7 bases not matched to a gene. From germline, CDR1 is ENHRY and CDR2 SYGVKD. The chain has TRBV10-3 and TRBJ1-5; 8 nucleotides match TRBD1. Material: PBMCs. The source of this sequence is a woman aged 18-30 years in good health and CMV-seronegative. This CDR3 reads CAISEAGQVGNQPQHF. Here the CDR3 DNA reads TGTGCCATCAGTGAGGCGGGACAGGTTGGAAATCAGCCCCAGCATTTT.